The 10 T cell receptor beta chains in this list originate from one sample, sequenced in a study of blood T cell repertoires in COVID-19. Some clones are missing from TCRdb's copy, which holds only in-frame ones; the method was immunoSEQ multiplex PCR. The repertoire holds around 200,000 clones, with approximately 83% as singletons. The sample was peripheral blood. The receptors here all came from a human donor with active or convalescent COVID-19. The donor label of this sample is uncertain.

The V and J genes are TRBV14 and TRBJ1-1, with D perhaps matching TRBD1 (5 bases). The germline V gene has CDR1 SGHDN and CDR2 FVKESK. The V and J ends lost 3 bases and 0 bases respectively, with 14 bases between them. This CDR3 region has 16 residues. The CDR3 DNA sequence: TGTGCCAGCAGCCACCGACAGAGAGTTATGAACACTGAAGCTTTCTTT. It translates to CASSHRQRVMNTEAFF.

This chain links TRBV5-4 with TRBJ2-7; D might be TRBD2 (7 bases). Germline CDR1 SGHNT, CDR2 YYREEE (reference sequence). The germline V and J ends were trimmed by 0 bases and 4 bases, with 26 bases remaining between them. The CDR3 totals 19 residues. DNA for the CDR3: TGTGCCAGCAGCTTGGGCGGGGGCCAGACTAGCCTCGTCCCTTACGAGCAGTACTTC. Its translation is CASSLGGGQTSLVPYEQYF.

The chain is built from TRBV13 and TRBJ2-3; 10 bases align to TRBD2. V dropped 5 bases and J dropped 6; count of bases not matched to a gene: 11. CDR3 length: 16 residues. Germline lookup yields CDR1 PRHDT and CDR2 FYEKMQ (reference sequence). The CDR3 nucleotides read TGTGCCAGCAGCCCCTTGAGAGCGGGGGGGCCGGATACGCAGTATTTT. Its translation: CASSPLRAGGPDTQYF.

The rearrangement joins TRBV21-1 to TRBJ1-1; TRBD1 was called by the table and not checked on the DNA. TRBV21-1 is a pseudogene locus. The length of the CDR3 is 17 residues. CDR3 DNA: TGTGCCAGCAGCAAAGCGGGAAAAACAGGGGAGAACACTGAAGCTTTCTTT. It is translated as CASSKAGKTGENTEAFF.

This clone was detected a few times. In the same sample, other DNA sequences code for this CDR3. V gene TRBV28 combines with J gene TRBJ1-5; TRBD1 matches 9 bases. The CDR3 runs to 15 residues. With 4 bases clipped from V and 4 bases from J, the junction kept 5 bases outside the gene matches. The germline V gene has CDR1 MDHEN and CDR2 SYDVKM. In nucleotides, the CDR3 is TGTGCCAGCAGTTCCCCGGGACAGGGTAATCAGCCCCAGCATTTT. This sequence encodes CASSSPGQGNQPQHF.

The V gene is TRBV6-6, the J gene TRBJ2-1; 12 nucleotides align to TRBD2. The germline gives CDR1 MNHNY, CDR2 SVGAGI (reference sequence). The CDR3 runs to 18 residues. With V trimmed by 5 bases and J by 7 bases, 15 bases remained unmatched. The CDR3 reads CASSRLAGDAVAGNEQFF. The CDR3 nucleotides read TGTGCCAGCAGTCGACTAGCGGGAGATGCGGTAGCAGGGAATGAGCAGTTCTTC.

The rearrangement joins TRBV24-1 to TRBJ1-2; D perhaps matches TRBD1 (6 bases). This CDR3 region has 13 residues. V lost 4 bases, J lost 3 bases, and 8 bases lay in between. The V gene's germline CDR1 is KGHDR and CDR2 SFDVKD. CDR3 sequence reads: CATSEDSYYGYTF. DNA for the CDR3: TGTGCCACCAGTGAGGACAGCTACTATGGCTACACCTTC.

V gene TRBV23-1 combines with J gene TRBJ1-2, with a tentative D call TRBD1 (5 bases). TRBV23-1 is an ORF; its function is uncertain. Trimming shortened V by 7 bases and J by 6 bases, and 9 bases separated the two germline ends. The CDR3 is 11 residues long. DNA for the CDR3: TGCGCCAGCAAGGGGCGAGATGGCTACACCTTC. Protein: CASKGRDGYTF.

This clone is a singleton in its sample. The rearrangement links TRBV5-6 to TRBJ2-5; D is perhaps TRBD1 (6 bases). The CDR3 contains 14 residues. The germline CDR1 and CDR2 sequences are SGHDT and YYEEEE. V lost 4 bases and J lost 3, with 13 bases in between. CDR3 sequence: CASSGINREETQYF. The CDR3 nucleotides read TGTGCCAGCAGCGGAATCAACAGGGAAGAGACCCAGTACTTC.

The CDR3, as DNA: TGTGCCAGCAGCCAAGATCGGGAGACACTTTACACCTTC. This sequence encodes CASSQDRETLYTF. V usage is TRBV3-1 (or the pseudogene TRBV3-2) and J usage is TRBJ1-2; D gene unclear. Per germline, CDR1 LGHDT and CDR2 YNNKEL (reference sequence). V gave up 0 bases and J gave up 11 bases, with 13 bases separating them. This CDR3 is built from 13 residues.